The 5 T cell receptor beta chains presented below share a single source sample, sequenced in a study of technical replicates of blood from a few donors. Data came from immunoSEQ multiplex PCR; TCRdb stores just in-frame clones and leaves some out. Here the sample spans fewer than 90,000 clones, about 94% being singletons. The sample taken for sequencing was T cells isolated from PBMCs. The receptors stem from a human donor in good health.

The V and J genes are TRBV5-6 and TRBJ2-1, with unresolved D. From germline, CDR1 is SGHDT and CDR2 YYEEEE. The CDR3 spans 13 residues. V was trimmed by 3 bases and J by 10 bases, leaving 14 bases between them. The CDR3 sequence is CASSSHLPREQFF. For the CDR3, the DNA is TGTGCCAGCAGCTCCCATCTTCCCCGGGAGCAGTTCTTC.

The rearrangement links TRBV5-1 to TRBJ2-3; D is possibly TRBD1 (6 bases). The germline CDR1 and CDR2 sequences are SGHRS and YFSETQ. There are 15 residues in the CDR3. V was shortened by 0 bases and J by 2 bases, with 10 bases between the two germline ends. In DNA, the CDR3 is TGCGCCAGCAGCTTGGGACAGGCTCACACAGATACGCAGTATTTT. Amino acid sequence: CASSLGQAHTDTQYF.

The chain employs TRBV2 and TRBJ1-5; tentatively, D is TRBD1 (6 bases). Trimming left V 6 bases short and J 1 base short, with 13 bases between. Germline V gives CDR1 SNHLY, CDR2 FYNNEI. The CDR3 length is 15 residues. CDR3 region: CASRGQSISNQPQHF. CDR3 DNA sequence: TGTGCCAGCAGAGGACAGAGTATAAGCAATCAGCCCCAGCATTTT.

The rearrangement links TRBV7-6 to TRBJ2-3, with D perhaps matching TRBD1 (6 bases). The CDR3 covers 15 residues. CDR1 and CDR2 from the germline V gene are SGHVS and FNYEAQ. The V end lost 1 base, the J end lost 3 bases, and 11 bases lay between the germline ends. The CDR3 here is CASSLEVDRTDTQYF. The CDR3 DNA reads as TGTGCCAGCAGCTTAGAGGTGGACAGAACAGATACGCAGTATTTT.

CDR3 amino acids: CASRRGLADSYEQYF. The CDR3 coding sequence is TGTGCCAGCAGAAGGGGACTAGCGGACTCCTACGAGCAGTACTTC. The rearrangement uses TRBV7-2 and TRBJ2-7; 11 bases are a match to TRBD2. From germline, CDR1 is SGHTA and CDR2 FQGNSA. The CDR3 is 15 amino acids. V shed 6 bases, J shed 0 bases, and the junction held 4 bases outside the gene matches.